The 31 T cell receptor beta chains presented below share a single source sample, sequenced in a study of T cell repertoires in cytomegalovirus infection. Using its own MiXCR run on the reads, TCRdb lists one record per CDR3 protein. Here the sample spans approximately 1,000,000 distinct CDR3 sequences, roughly 30% being singletons. These TCRs are of unknown antigen specificity. The sample consisted of cultured CD8+ T cells from PBMCs, taken from culture after CMV antigen stimulation. The receptors originated from a human donor in good health (CMV status not recorded). Some clones in this sample may be carry-over from other donors' samples.

This clonotype was recorded at least ten times. Given the absence of the conserved phenylalanine or tryptophan at the CDR3 end, a read error is likely. No DNA is shown, since the ends of the CDR3 on it are uncertain; the CDR3 is the one TCRdb lists. This chain joins TRBV6-2 or TRBV6-3 and TRBJ2-5; the table names TRBD1, a call not compared with the DNA. The CDR3 length is 13 residues, termini included. The germline V gene has CDR1 MNHEY and CDR2 SVGEGT. The CDR3 loop is CASSYALAGTYLA.

There are a few counts of this clonotype. The V gene is TRBV5-6, the J gene TRBJ1-5, with D possibly TRBD1 on 6 matching bases. Per the germline V gene, CDR1 is SGHDT and CDR2 is YYEEEE. The V end was cut by 4 bases, the J end by 3 bases, with 14 bases between. This CDR3 has 15 amino acids. CDR3 residues: CASSPYPGANQPQHF. The CDR3, as DNA: TGTGCCAGCAGCCCTTATCCGGGGGCCAATCAGCCCCAGCATTTT.

This clonotype was seen a handful of times. The rearrangement joins TRBV27 to TRBJ2-3; 7 positions agree with TRBD1. Germline V lookup: CDR1 MNHEY, CDR2 SMNVEV (reference sequence). This CDR3 comprises 15 residues. Trimming cost V 6 bases and J 4 bases; bases outside gene matches: 10. CDR3 sequence (DNA): TGTGCCAGCAGGCCCCTGGGGCAGGGGGCAGATACGCAGTATTTT. Translation gives CASRPLGQGADTQYF.

The chain carries TRBV4-1 and TRBJ2-1; D is undetermined. V lost 4 bases and J 9 bases, leaving 13 bases between the germline ends. The germline V gene has CDR1 MGHRA and CDR2 YSYEKL. The CDR3 consists of 13 residues. The CDR3 DNA is TGCGCCAGCAGCCCGCTCACTATGAGTGAGCAGTTCTTC. As protein: CASSPLTMSEQFF.

V gene TRBV6-2 or TRBV6-3 combines with J gene TRBJ1-3; D is perhaps TRBD1 (6 bases). CDR3 size: 18 residues. The V end lost 3 bases, the J end lost 0 bases, and 18 bases lay between the germline ends. Per germline, CDR1 MNHEY and CDR2 SVGEGT. The CDR3 region is CASSYDGTLDRSGNTIYF. The CDR3, as DNA: TGTGCCAGCAGTTATGACGGGACACTGGATCGCTCTGGAAACACCATATATTTT.

This clonotype was counted ten times or more. The chain employs TRBV7-2 and TRBJ1-2; D is unclear. The CDR3 has 12 residues. V was clipped by 4 bases and J by 6 bases, with 9 bases between them. CDR1 SGHTA and CDR2 FQGNSA come from the germline V gene. The CDR3 is CASSSGKNGYTF. As DNA, the CDR3 is TGTGCCAGCAGCTCCGGAAAGAATGGCTACACCTTC.

V usage is TRBV4-1 and J usage is TRBJ2-2, with a tentative D call TRBD1 (6 bases). Germline-derived CDR1 and CDR2 are MGHRA and YSYEKL. The CDR3 sequence is 14 residues long. The V gene lost 4 bases and the J gene lost 7 bases, with 13 bases spanning the gap. This CDR3 is CASSPLTGHGELFF. CDR3 bases: TGCGCCAGCAGCCCCCTAACAGGGCACGGGGAGCTGTTTTTT.

J is TRBJ2-3 and V is TRBV28; D is unresolved. Per germline, CDR1 MDHEN and CDR2 SYDVKM. The V end lost 4 bases, the J end lost 4 bases, and 15 bases lay between the germline ends. The CDR3 has 15 amino acids. The CDR3 loop is CASSSPRRAPDTQYF. CDR3 in DNA: TGTGCCAGCAGTTCCCCACGGAGAGCGCCAGATACGCAGTATTTT.

The rearrangement joins TRBV6-2 or TRBV6-3 to TRBJ2-1; the D is unclear. The CDR3 has 15 amino acids. Trimming took 2 bases from V and 5 from J, leaving 13 bases between them. Germline V lookup: CDR1 MNHEY, CDR2 SVGEGT. CDR3 nucleotides: TGTGCCAGCAGTTACCAGATACCTAACCACAATGAGCAGTTCTTC. It translates to CASSYQIPNHNEQFF.

This clonotype was counted between two and nine times. This chain uses TRBV7-9 with TRBJ1-2; 7 bases agree with TRBD1. The CDR3 is made up of 15 amino acids. Per germline, CDR1 SEHNR and CDR2 FQNEAQ (reference sequence). The V and J ends lost 5 bases and 2 bases, in that order; junction bases with no gene match: 8. CDR3 loop: CASSERQGANYGYTF. The CDR3 DNA follows: TGTGCCAGCAGCGAGAGACAGGGTGCGAACTATGGCTACACCTTC. The full variable domain, with the rest looked up from reference TRBV7-9 and TRBJ1-2, is DTGVSQNPRHKITKRGQNVTFRCDPISEHNRLYWYRQTLGQGPEFLTYFQNEAQLEKSRLLSDRFSAERPKGSFSTLEIQRTEQGDSAMYLCASSERQGANYGYTFGSGTRLTVV.

This clonotype has only a few counts. The CDR3 reads CASSRSREYSNQPQHF. Here the CDR3 DNA reads TGTGCCAGCAGCAGGAGCAGAGAGTATAGCAATCAGCCCCAGCATTTT. The chain joins TRBV6-2 or TRBV6-3 to TRBJ1-5; D remains unclear. Germline CDR1 reads MNHEY; CDR2 reads SVGEGT. This CDR3 spans 16 amino acids. The V and J ends lost 6 bases and 0 bases respectively, with 15 bases between them.

This clonotype was seen a handful of times. V is TRBV3-1 and J is TRBJ2-7; D gene ambiguous. Trimming stripped 0 bases from V and 7 bases from J, with 4 bases between. The CDR3 has 11 residues. Germline CDR1 reads LGHDT; CDR2 reads YNNKEL (reference sequence). The CDR3 nucleotides read TGTGCCAGCAGCCAAGAGGAAGAGCAGTACTTC. Amino acids: CASSQEEEQYF.

This clonotype has a handful of counts. V gene TRBV19 combines with J gene TRBJ2-7; D gene unclear. CDR1 and CDR2 from the germline V gene are LNHDA and SQIVND (reference sequence). V lost 7 bases and J 2 bases, leaving 15 bases between the germline ends. This CDR3 has 14 amino acids. CDR3: CASTPTGWTYEQYF. For the CDR3, the DNA is TGTGCCAGTACCCCAACGGGCTGGACCTACGAGCAGTACTTC.

In its sample, this clonotype was seen a few times. The genes are TRBV19 and TRBJ2-3; 10 bases line up with TRBD1. The J segment lost 4 bases and the V segment lost 0 bases, leaving 4 bases of the junction unmatched. CDR1 and CDR2 (germline): LNHDA, SQIVND (reference sequence). The CDR3 covers 16 residues. DNA for the CDR3: TGTGCCAGTAGTATAGAGGGACAGGGGTTTCCAGATACGCAGTATTTT. As protein: CASSIEGQGFPDTQYF.

V gene TRBV5-1 combines with J gene TRBJ2-1, with D unclear. There are 16 residues in the CDR3. Germline V lookup: CDR1 SGHRS, CDR2 YFSETQ. The V end lost 6 bases, the J end lost 0 bases, and 16 bases lay between the germline ends. DNA of the CDR3: TGCGCCAGCAACCAGGAGAGGTTTGGCTCCTACAATGAGCAGTTCTTC. This encodes CASNQERFGSYNEQFF. Filled out from reference TRBV5-1 and TRBJ2-1, the complete variable domain reads KAGVTQTPRYLIKTRGQQVTLSCSPISGHRSVSWYQQTPGQGLQFLFEYFSETQRNKGNFPGRFSGRQFSNSRSEMNVSTLELGDSALYLCASNQERFGSYNEQFFGPGTRLTVL.

This clonotype appeared a few times. This sequence joins TRBV12-5 and TRBJ2-5, with D possibly called TRBD1 or TRBD2 (5 bases each). V was trimmed by 0 bases and J by 0 bases, leaving 20 bases between them. The CDR3 has 19 amino acids. In germline, CDR1 is LGHNT, CDR2 FRNRAP. CDR3 DNA: TGTGCTAGTGGTTTGGTTGTTACCTCCGGGACGGGGTACCAAGAGACCCAGTACTTC. Its translation is CASGLVVTSGTGYQETQYF.

V and J are TRBV2 and TRBJ2-3; no definite D call. CDR3 length: 16 residues. Germline V gene sequence: CDR1 SNHLY, CDR2 FYNNEI. Trimming cost V 2 bases and J 5 bases, with 17 bases left between them. In nucleotides, the CDR3 is TGTGCCAGCAGTGAATTAAAAGGGTTTCTCGGAGATACGCAGTATTTT. Its protein is CASSELKGFLGDTQYF.

In its sample, this clonotype was seen a few times. CDR3 sequence reads: CASSIVRTGRRYNEQFF. The CDR3 region has the DNA TGTGCCAGTAGTATAGTTAGGACAGGCCGCCGTTACAATGAGCAGTTCTTC. The V call is TRBV19, the J call TRBJ2-1, with 7 bases matching TRBD1. Trimming cost V 1 base and J 4 bases; bases outside gene matches: 10. The CDR3 is 17 residues long. The germline V gene encodes CDR1 LNHDA and CDR2 SQIVND (reference sequence).

The table lists this clonotype with a count of one. This chain links TRBV4-3 with TRBJ1-3; 7 bases match TRBD1. CDR3 length: 17 residues. Germline CDR1 and CDR2: LGHNA and YSLEER. V trimming: 3 bases; J trimming: 4 bases; junction bases outside the gene matches: 12. CDR3 nucleotide sequence: TGCGCCAGCAGCCACGGTCTGGGGACAGCTCAAGGAAACACCATATATTTT. The encoded protein is CASSHGLGTAQGNTIYF.

This clonotype was picked up many times. The chain joins TRBV7-9 to TRBJ1-5, with D maybe TRBD1 (6 bases). Germline CDR1 reads SEHNR; CDR2 reads FQNEAQ (reference sequence). The CDR3 has 15 residues. Trimming stripped 5 bases from V and 4 bases from J, with 15 bases between. In DNA form, the CDR3 reads TGTGCCAGCAGCCATTCACCAGGGGTTAATCAGCCCCAGCATTTT. Protein: CASSHSPGVNQPQHF.

This clonotype was found many times. The chain has TRBV27 and TRBJ1-2; 9 positions agree with TRBD1. This CDR3 contains 14 residues. The germline V gene has CDR1 MNHEY and CDR2 SMNVEV (reference sequence). V was clipped by 6 bases and J by 8 bases; unmatched bases: 10. This CDR3 reads CASRGTGTIGGYTF. In DNA, the CDR3 is TGTGCCAGCAGGGGGACAGGGACAATCGGGGGCTACACCTTC.

About this clonotype: With a much larger clone just one base away, this may be a read error. The chain couples TRBV7-2 to TRBJ2-5, with 8 bases that match TRBD1. This CDR3 spans 16 amino acids. Germline CDR1 reads SGHTA; CDR2 reads FQGNSA. The chain's CDR3 is CASSFTDRGVEETQCF. The CDR3, as DNA: TGTGCCAGCAGCTTTACCGACAGGGGCGTAGAAGAGACCCAGTGCTTC. The complete variable domain, with remaining parts taken from reference TRBV7-2 and TRBJ2-5, reads GAGVSQSPSNKVTEKGKDVELRCDPISGHTALYWYRQSLGQGLEFLIYFQGNSAPDKSGLPSDRFSAERTGGSVSTLTIQRTQQEDSAVYLCASSFTDRGVEETQCFGPGTRLLVL.

This clonotype showed up just once. The rearrangement uses TRBV4-2 and TRBJ2-3; 8 nucleotides match TRBD2. V was clipped by 0 bases and J by 3 bases; unmatched bases: 8. This CDR3 has 17 amino acids. Germline V gives CDR1 LGHNA, CDR2 YNFKEQ. Here the CDR3 reads CASSQDPGGGTTDTQYF. The CDR3 DNA reads as TGTGCCAGCAGCCAAGATCCGGGGGGGGGCACGACAGATACGCAGTATTTT.

This clonotype has a handful of counts. The chain joins TRBV20-1 to TRBJ1-2, with 12 bases matching TRBD1. Germline loops: CDR1 DFQATT, CDR2 SNEGSKA (reference sequence). The CDR3 contains 14 residues. V shed 5 bases and J 7 bases; nucleotides not matched to a gene: 8. DNA of the CDR3: TGCAGTGCTGCTCCGGGACAGGGGGCGCTTGGCTACACCTTC. This sequence encodes CSAAPGQGALGYTF.

The chain carries TRBV12-3 or TRBV12-4 and TRBJ2-1; D is ambiguous. V gave up 6 bases and J gave up 4 bases, with 13 bases separating them. The CDR3 is made up of 14 amino acids. The CDR3 loop reads CASSSRYEYNEQFF. Here the CDR3 DNA reads TGTGCCAGCAGCTCCAGGTACGAATACAATGAGCAGTTCTTC.

The table lists this clonotype with many counts. The chain couples TRBV6-5 to TRBJ2-5; 11 bases line up with TRBD2. CDR3 length equals 13 residues. Trimming at V came to 6 bases and at J to 3 bases, leaving 0 bases not matched to a gene. Germline CDR1 is MNHEY and CDR2 is SVGAGI. CDR3 nucleotide sequence: TGTGCCAGCAGACTAGCGGGGGAAGAGACCCAGTACTTC. Encoded protein: CASRLAGEETQYF.

This clonotype was counted only a few times. J is TRBJ2-3 and V is TRBV19; 7 positions match TRBD1. With 3 bases clipped from V and 3 bases from J, the junction kept 6 bases outside the gene matches. Germline-derived CDR1 and CDR2 are LNHDA and SQIVND (reference sequence). The CDR3 runs to 15 residues. The CDR3 DNA reads as TGTGCCAGTAGTATTAGACAGGGTCGAACAGATACGCAGTATTTT. Amino acid sequence: CASSIRQGRTDTQYF.

This chain connects TRBV19 to TRBJ2-5; possibly TRBD2 for D (5 bases). Per the germline V gene, CDR1 is LNHDA and CDR2 is SQIVND (reference sequence). With 7 bases removed from V and 1 base from J, the gap between germline ends came to 16 bases. The CDR3 contains 15 residues. The DNA of the CDR3 is TGTGCCAGTAACAAATGGGGAGAGGGCCAAGAGACCCAGTACTTC. This translates into CASNKWGEGQETQYF. Based on the CDR3 plus reference TRBV19 and TRBJ2-5, the full variable domain is DGGITQSPKYLFRKEGQNVTLSCEQNLNHDAMYWYRQDPGQGLRLIYYSQIVNDFQKGDIAEGYSVSREKKESFPLTVTSAQKNPTAFYLCASNKWGEGQETQYFGPGTRLLVL.

This clonotype was seen a handful of times. The V gene is TRBV2, the J gene TRBJ1-6, with 11 positions matching TRBD1. Germline V gives CDR1 SNHLY, CDR2 FYNNEI. This CDR3 is 14 amino acids long. V shed 8 bases, J shed 9 bases, and the junction held 6 bases outside the gene matches. The CDR3 sequence: CASFGQGASSPLHF. As DNA, the CDR3 is TGTGCCAGCTTCGGACAGGGGGCGAGTTCACCCCTCCACTTT.

The genes are TRBV5-5 and TRBJ2-3; D not resolved. The V end lost 0 bases, the J end lost 3 bases, and 11 bases lay between the germline ends. The CDR3 is 15 residues long. The germline V gene encodes CDR1 SGHKS and CDR2 YYEKEE (reference sequence). CDR3 coding DNA: TGTGCCAGCAGCTTGGGGTGGTCACGGACAGATACGCAGTATTTT. Its translation is CASSLGWSRTDTQYF. Variable domain in full (rest from reference TRBV5-5 and TRBJ2-3): DAGVTQSPTHLIKTRGQQVTLRCSPISGHKSVSWYQQVLGQGPQFIFQYYEKEERGRGNFPDRFSARQFPNYSSELNVNALLLGDSALYLCASSLGWSRTDTQYFGPGTRLTVL.

J is TRBJ1-1 and V is TRBV27; possibly TRBD1 for D (6 bases). The V end lost 10 bases, the J end lost 5 bases, and 17 bases lay between the germline ends. The CDR3 runs 13 residues. From germline, CDR1 is MNHEY and CDR2 SMNVEV (reference sequence). The CDR3 bases are TGTGCCACTAGGGGGGAGGTGGGGACTGAAGCTTTCTTT. As protein: CATRGEVGTEAFF.